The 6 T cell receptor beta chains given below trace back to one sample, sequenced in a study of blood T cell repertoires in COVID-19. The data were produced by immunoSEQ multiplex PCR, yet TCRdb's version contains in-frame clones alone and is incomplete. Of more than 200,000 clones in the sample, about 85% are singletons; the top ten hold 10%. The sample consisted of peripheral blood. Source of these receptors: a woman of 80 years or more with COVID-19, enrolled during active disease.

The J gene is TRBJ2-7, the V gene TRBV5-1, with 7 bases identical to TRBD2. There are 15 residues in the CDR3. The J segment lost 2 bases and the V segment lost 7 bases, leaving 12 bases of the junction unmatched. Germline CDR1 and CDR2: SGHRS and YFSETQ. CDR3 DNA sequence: TGCGCCAGCGCCCCGGGGGGAGCGGAACCCTACGAGCAGTACGTC. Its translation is CASAPGGAEPYEQYV.

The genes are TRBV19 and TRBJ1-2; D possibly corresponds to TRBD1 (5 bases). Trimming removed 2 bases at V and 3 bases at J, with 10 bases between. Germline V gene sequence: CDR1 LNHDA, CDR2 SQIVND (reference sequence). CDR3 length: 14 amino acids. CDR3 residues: CASSIRGADYGYTF. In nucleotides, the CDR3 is TGTGCCAGTAGTATAAGGGGCGCCGACTATGGCTACACCTTC.

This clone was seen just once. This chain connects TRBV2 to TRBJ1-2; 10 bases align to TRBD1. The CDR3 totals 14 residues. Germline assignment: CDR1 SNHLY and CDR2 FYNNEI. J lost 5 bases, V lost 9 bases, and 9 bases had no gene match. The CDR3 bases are TGTGCCAGATCGGGACAGGGGACGTTTTATGGCTACACCTTC. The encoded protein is CARSGQGTFYGYTF. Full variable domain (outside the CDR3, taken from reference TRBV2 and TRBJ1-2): EPEVTQTPSHQVTQMGQEVILRCVPISNHLYFYWYRQILGQKVEFLVSFYNNEISEKSEIFDDQFSVERPDGSNFTLKIRSTKLEDSAMYFCARSGQGTFYGYTFGSGTRLTVV.

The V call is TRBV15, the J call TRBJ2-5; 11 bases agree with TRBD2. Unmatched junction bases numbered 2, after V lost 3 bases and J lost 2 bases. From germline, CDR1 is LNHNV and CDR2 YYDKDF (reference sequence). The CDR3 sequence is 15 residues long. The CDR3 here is CATSSLAGGQETQYF. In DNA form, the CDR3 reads TGTGCCACCAGCAGTCTAGCGGGGGGACAAGAGACCCAGTACTTC. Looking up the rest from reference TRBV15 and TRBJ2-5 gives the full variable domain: DAMVIQNPRYQVTQFGKPVTLSCSQTLNHNVMYWYQQKSSQAPKLLFHYYDKDFNNEADTPDNFQSRRPNTSFCFLDIRSPGLGDTAMYLCATSSLAGGQETQYFGPGTRLLVL.

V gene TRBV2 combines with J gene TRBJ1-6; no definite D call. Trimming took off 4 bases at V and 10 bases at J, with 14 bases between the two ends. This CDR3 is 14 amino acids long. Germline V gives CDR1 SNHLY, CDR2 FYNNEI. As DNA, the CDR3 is TGTGCCAGCAGTGCCTTCGGGGATCGATCACCCCTCCACTTT. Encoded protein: CASSAFGDRSPLHF.

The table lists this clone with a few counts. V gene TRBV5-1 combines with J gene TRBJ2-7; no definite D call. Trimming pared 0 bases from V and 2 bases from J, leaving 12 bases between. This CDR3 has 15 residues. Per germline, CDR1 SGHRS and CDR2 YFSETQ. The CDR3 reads CASSLDHLGPYEQYF. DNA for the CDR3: TGCGCCAGCAGCTTGGACCACTTGGGCCCCTACGAGCAGTACTTC.